Listed here are 27 T cell receptor beta chains from one sample, sequenced in a study of OX40 agonist ivuxolimab in advanced cancers. Some clones are missing from TCRdb's copy, which holds only in-frame ones; the method was immunoSEQ multiplex PCR. Found here are under 20,000 clones, 70% to 80% of them singletons; the top ten hold about 33%. Source: CD4+ or CD8+ T cells sorted from blood, taken in a trial of the OX40 agonist ivuxolimab. The origin of the receptors is an adult with an advanced solid tumor such as melanoma, head and neck, liver or kidney cancer.

The chain recombines TRBV5-6 with TRBJ2-7; 8 bases line up with TRBD1. The V segment lost 6 bases and the J segment 4 bases; nucleotides outside the gene matches: 15. The germline V gene encodes CDR1 SGHDT and CDR2 YYEEEE. This CDR3 region has 16 residues. The CDR3 DNA is TGTGCCAGCACCCTCTGGGGCCGACAGGGGATATACGAGCAGTACTTC. Amino acids: CASTLWGRQGIYEQYF.

This sequence joins TRBV27 and TRBJ2-7; 9 bases align to TRBD1. Looked up from germline, CDR1 is MNHEY and CDR2 is SMNVEV (reference sequence). This CDR3 contains 15 residues. V trimming: 6 bases; J trimming: 7 bases; junction bases outside the gene matches: 13. The CDR3 DNA reads as TGTGCCAGCAGCCAGGGGGGGACAGGGAAGGGTGAGCAGTACTTC. Translation gives CASSQGGTGKGEQYF.

The genes are TRBV19 and TRBJ2-7; TRBD1 might be the D (5 bases). Trimming pared 2 bases from V and 4 bases from J, leaving 12 bases between. The CDR3 has 14 amino acids. Germline assignment: CDR1 LNHDA and CDR2 SQIVND (reference sequence). CDR3 amino acids: CASSIKTANYEQYF. The CDR3 DNA reads TGTGCCAGTAGTATAAAGACAGCCAATTACGAGCAGTACTTC. The whole variable domain, filled in from reference TRBV19 and TRBJ2-7, reads DGGITQSPKYLFRKEGQNVTLSCEQNLNHDAMYWYRQDPGQGLRLIYYSQIVNDFQKGDIAEGYSVSREKKESFPLTVTSAQKNPTAFYLCASSIKTANYEQYFGPGTRLTVT.

This clone occurred a few times. The rearrangement uses TRBV10-2 and TRBJ2-1, with 11 bases identical to TRBD2. This CDR3 comprises 18 residues. Germline CDR1 and CDR2: WSHSY and SAAADI. Trimming cost V 1 base and J 8 bases; bases outside gene matches: 13. The CDR3 here is CASSEYGLAGLLGYEQFF. The CDR3 region has the DNA TGCGCCAGCAGTGAGTACGGACTAGCGGGCCTACTCGGGTATGAGCAGTTCTTC.

Sample share makes this clone medium-sized (0.01 to 0.1%). The chain joins TRBV4-2 to TRBJ1-2, with 7 bases matching TRBD1. There are 17 residues in the CDR3. J was trimmed by 3 bases and V by 2 bases; bases with no gene match: 12. Germline V lookup: CDR1 LGHNA, CDR2 YNFKEQ. The DNA for the CDR3 is TGTGCCAGCAGCCAACGGGACAGCCCAGGTTGGGACTATGGCTACACCTTC. It yields the protein CASSQRDSPGWDYGYTF.

This chain uses TRBV30 with TRBJ1-1; weak D call: TRBD1 (5 bases). Germline V gene lookup returns CDR1 GTSNPN and CDR2 SVGIG (reference sequence). The CDR3 spans 12 residues. The V and J ends lost 3 bases and 8 bases respectively, with 13 bases between them. CDR3 region: CAWSLSNREAFF. DNA for the CDR3: TGTGCCTGGAGCCTAAGTAACAGGGAAGCTTTCTTT.

This chain links TRBV10-2 with TRBJ2-1; no definite D call. Germline V lookup: CDR1 WSHSY, CDR2 SAAADI. V lost 2 bases and J 6 bases, leaving 5 bases between the germline ends. This CDR3 region has 12 residues. CDR3 amino acids: CASSEDVNEQFF. In nucleotides, the CDR3 is TGCGCCAGCAGTGAGGATGTCAATGAGCAGTTCTTC.

The CDR3 protein is CASSLSKGNYGYTF. DNA for the CDR3: TGTGCCAGCAGTTTATCGAAGGGGAACTATGGCTACACCTTC. The chain links TRBV27 to TRBJ1-2; perhaps TRBD1 as D (5 bases). The germline V and J ends were trimmed by 0 bases and 2 bases, with 7 bases remaining between them. Germline-derived CDR1 and CDR2 are MNHEY and SMNVEV (reference sequence). CDR3 length equals 14 residues.

The chain employs TRBV7-9 and TRBJ2-7; tentatively, D is TRBD1 (5 bases). The ends were cut back, 5 bases at V and 2 bases at J, with 10 bases in the middle. CDR1 and CDR2 (germline): SEHNR, FQNEAQ (reference sequence). The CDR3 has 13 residues. CDR3 sequence reads: CASSIRAPYEQYF. DNA of the CDR3: TGTGCCAGCAGCATCAGGGCCCCCTACGAGCAGTACTTC.

This clone was observed once. One end of the junction is discordant with germline, which a read error may explain. Within the sample, other DNA sequences also encode this same CDR3. The V call is TRBV5-1, the J call TRBJ2-7; tentatively, D is TRBD2 (6 bases). CDR3 length: 13 amino acids. Per the germline V gene, CDR1 is SGHRS and CDR2 is YFSETQ. CDR3 sequence: CASSLEIGGEQYF. CDR3 nucleotides: TGCGCCAGCAGCCTCGAAATAGGCGGGGAGCAGTACTTT.

The rearrangement joins TRBV6-6 to TRBJ2-5; D might be TRBD2 (5 bases). V lost 2 bases, J lost 4 bases, and 14 bases lay in between. CDR1 and CDR2 from the germline V gene are MNHNY and SVGAGI (reference sequence). CDR3 size: 15 residues. CDR3 bases: TGTGCCAGCAGTTACGGAGGCACCGGAGGAGAGACCCAGTACTTC. This encodes CASSYGGTGGETQYF.

The V and J genes are TRBV7-9 and TRBJ2-1, with D possibly being TRBD2 (6 bases). V was clipped by 1 base and J by 5 bases, with 12 bases between them. The germline gives CDR1 SEHNR, CDR2 FQNEAQ (reference sequence). The CDR3 is 15 residues long. CDR3 protein: CASSLGSSEDNEQFF. The DNA for the CDR3 is TGTGCCAGCAGCTTAGGGTCTAGCGAGGACAATGAGCAGTTCTTC.

The genes are TRBV19 and TRBJ1-1; TRBD1 might be the D (6 bases). CDR1 is LNHDA, CDR2 SQIVND, per germline (reference sequence). The CDR3 has 15 amino acids. V lost 5 bases to trimming and J lost 0 bases, with 13 bases between them. CDR3 bases: TGTGCCAGTAGTGAATTACAGGGACTGAACACTGAAGCTTTCTTT. It codes for CASSELQGLNTEAFF.

The rearrangement joins TRBV4-1 to TRBJ2-7, with 13 positions matching TRBD2. Germline CDR1 and CDR2: MGHRA and YSYEKL. This CDR3 contains 18 residues. Trimming cost V 4 bases and J 2 bases; bases outside gene matches: 11. In DNA form, the CDR3 reads TGCGCCAGCAGCCGCCTGTTGCCGACTAGCGGGAGGACCTACGAGCAGTACTTC. It specifies CASSRLLPTSGRTYEQYF.

The genes are TRBV9 and TRBJ2-2; D is unclear. CDR3 length: 12 residues. V was trimmed by 7 bases and J by 5 bases, leaving 9 bases between them. In germline, CDR1 is SGDLS, CDR2 YYNGEE. CDR3 in amino acids: CASEGLTGELFF. As DNA, the CDR3 is TGTGCCAGCGAAGGGTTGACCGGGGAGCTGTTTTTT.

V and J are TRBV11-2 and TRBJ2-3; 10 nucleotides line up with TRBD1. CDR1 SGHAT and CDR2 FQNNGV come from the germline V gene. The CDR3 covers 15 residues. The junction had 7 bases not matched to a gene; V was cut back by 5 bases and J by 5 bases. CDR3 DNA: TGTGCCAGCAGCCCCGAGACAGGGGGCGAAGATACGCAGTATTTT. This sequence encodes CASSPETGGEDTQYF.

This chain joins TRBV5-5 and TRBJ1-1; TRBD1 aligns across 9 bases. Germline V gives CDR1 SGHKS, CDR2 YYEKEE (reference sequence). CDR3 length: 14 amino acids. After removal of 1 base from V and 3 bases from J, the junction contained 1 base not matched to a gene. The CDR3 DNA reads as TGTGCCAGCAGCTTGTGGACAGGGGACACTGAAGCTTTCTTT. This sequence encodes CASSLWTGDTEAFF.

The CDR3 reads CASSEEVDNEQFF. CDR3 bases: TGTGCCAGCAGTGAAGAGGTAGACAATGAGCAGTTCTTC. This sequence joins TRBV2 and TRBJ2-1; D is unclear. V lost 1 base and J lost 5, with 6 bases in between. The CDR3 is made up of 13 amino acids. The germline V gene has CDR1 SNHLY and CDR2 FYNNEI. The full variable domain, with the rest looked up from reference TRBV2 and TRBJ2-1, is EPEVTQTPSHQVTQMGQEVILRCVPISNHLYFYWYRQILGQKVEFLVSFYNNEISEKSEIFDDQFSVERPDGSNFTLKIRSTKLEDSAMYFCASSEEVDNEQFFGPGTRLTVL.

The chain couples TRBV19 to TRBJ2-7; the D gene could be TRBD1 or TRBD2 (5 bases each). The V and J ends lost 4 bases and 0 bases respectively, with 10 bases between them. The CDR3 contains 14 residues. Germline V gene data show CDR1 as LNHDA and CDR2 as SQIVND (reference sequence). The CDR3 nucleotides are TGTGCCAGTAGTAGGGACGGGGCCTCCTACGAGCAGTACTTC. Protein product: CASSRDGASYEQYF. Full variable domain (missing parts from reference TRBV19 and TRBJ2-7): DGGITQSPKYLFRKEGQNVTLSCEQNLNHDAMYWYRQDPGQGLRLIYYSQIVNDFQKGDIAEGYSVSREKKESFPLTVTSAQKNPTAFYLCASSRDGASYEQYFGPGTRLTVT.

In this sample, this clone turned up a few times. CDR3 protein: CASMSGTTNEKLFF. CDR3 DNA sequence: TGTGCCAGCATGAGTGGAACAACTAATGAAAAACTGTTTTTT. The chain joins TRBV28 to TRBJ1-4; D unresolved. Looked up from germline, CDR1 is MDHEN and CDR2 is SYDVKM. The CDR3 loop spans 14 amino acids. The germline V and J ends were trimmed by 7 bases and 0 bases, with 9 bases remaining between them.

The rearrangement links TRBV7-9 to TRBJ1-1; 8 bases align to TRBD1. The V and J ends lost 4 bases and 7 bases, in that order; junction bases with no gene match: 8. Per the germline V gene, CDR1 is SEHNR and CDR2 is FQNEAQ (reference sequence). CDR3 length: 14 residues. This chain's CDR3 is CASSSGQGLLEAFF. For the CDR3, the DNA is TGTGCCAGCAGCTCCGGACAGGGTCTCCTTGAAGCTTTCTTT.

This clone was counted once. The CDR3 coding sequence is TGCGCCAGCAGCTCCCGGGACGTCTCGAACACTGAAGCTTTCTTT. Protein: CASSSRDVSNTEAFF. This rearrangement joins TRBV5-1 to TRBJ1-1, with D tentatively TRBD1 (5 bases). This CDR3 comprises 15 residues. Germline assignment: CDR1 SGHRS and CDR2 YFSETQ. Trimming pared 3 bases from V and 1 base from J, leaving 13 bases between.

The V gene is TRBV5-6, the J gene TRBJ2-7; D unclear. V dropped 4 bases and J dropped 2 bases, with 10 bases sitting between them. The CDR3 is 13 amino acids. Germline CDR1 SGHDT, CDR2 YYEEEE. This CDR3 is CASSGLGPYEQYF. CDR3 bases: TGTGCCAGCAGCGGCCTAGGGCCCTACGAGCAGTACTTC.

The chain links TRBV4-3 to TRBJ1-2, with a weak D call TRBD1 (5 bases). Between the trimmed V and J ends, which lost 2 bases and 8 bases, there was a span of 18 bases. The CDR3 extends over 15 amino acids. Germline-derived CDR1 and CDR2 are LGHNA and YSLEER. This CDR3 reads CASSQTTVATGGYTF. In DNA, the CDR3 is TGCGCCAGCAGCCAAACGACAGTAGCTACGGGAGGCTACACCTTC.

The chain couples TRBV5-6 to TRBJ2-7; D not certain. Germline V gene data show CDR1 as SGHDT and CDR2 as YYEEEE. The ends were cut back, 6 bases at V and 4 bases at J, with 14 bases in the middle. The CDR3 sequence is 13 residues long. CDR3 bases: TGTGCCAGCACTCAGGACGGAGAATACGAGCAGTACTTC. Translating it yields CASTQDGEYEQYF.

V usage is TRBV18 and J usage is TRBJ2-7, with 7 nucleotides matching TRBD1. Germline CDR1 reads KGHSH; CDR2 reads LQKENI. This CDR3 region has 13 residues. V trimming: 6 bases; J trimming: 2 bases; junction bases outside the gene matches: 4. In DNA, the CDR3 is TGTGCCAGCTCCCGAGGGACAGCCTACGAGCAGTACTTC. It translates to CASSRGTAYEQYF.

The J gene is TRBJ2-7, the V gene TRBV28; 9 nucleotides agree with TRBD1. V trimming: 3 bases; J trimming: 0 bases; junction bases outside the gene matches: 6. This CDR3 spans 16 amino acids. Germline CDR1 is MDHEN and CDR2 is SYDVKM. CDR3 loop: CASSFGGQGFSYEQYF. CDR3 nucleotide sequence: TGTGCCAGCAGTTTTGGGGGACAGGGTTTCTCCTACGAGCAGTACTTC.